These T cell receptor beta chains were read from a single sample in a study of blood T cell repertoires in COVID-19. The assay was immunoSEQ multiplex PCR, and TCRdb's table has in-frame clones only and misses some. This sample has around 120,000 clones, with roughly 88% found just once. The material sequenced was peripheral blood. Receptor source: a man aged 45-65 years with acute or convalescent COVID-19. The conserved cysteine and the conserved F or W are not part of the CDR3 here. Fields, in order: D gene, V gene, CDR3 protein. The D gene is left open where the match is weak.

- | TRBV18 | ASSPPSTNQPQH
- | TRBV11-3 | ASSLDKIGQGFYEQY
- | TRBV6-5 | ASSSQAGNTIY
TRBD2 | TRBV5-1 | ASSSGGTSGYEQY
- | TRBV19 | ASSISPPREQY
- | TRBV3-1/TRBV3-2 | ASSQGPGNTIY
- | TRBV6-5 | ASTPLGANSPLH
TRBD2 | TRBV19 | ASKREGHNEQF
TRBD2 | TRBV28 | ASSLTSQDTQY
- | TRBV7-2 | ASSLDGSGTPYEQY
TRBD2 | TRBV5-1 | ASSRTPTAGQETQY
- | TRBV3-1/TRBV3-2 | ASSQAAPRSNEQF
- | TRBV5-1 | ASSPGTTASGNTIY
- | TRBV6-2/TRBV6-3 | ASSRRIGLSGHQETQY
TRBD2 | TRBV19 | ASSGSSGLTSTDTQY
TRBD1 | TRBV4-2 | ASSQAATGQGLYEQY
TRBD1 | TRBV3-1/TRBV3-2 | ASSHGQGHQPQH
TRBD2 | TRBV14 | ASSLYTGTSGINEQF
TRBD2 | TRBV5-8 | ASSTGTSGKETQY
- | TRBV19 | ASSIGAAYYGYT
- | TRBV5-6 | ASRGWGRGNTEAF
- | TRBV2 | ASSEMIQSTEAF
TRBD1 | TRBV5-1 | ASSLGPGTGIYNEQF
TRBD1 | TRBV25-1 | ASTGVGDRPSYEQY
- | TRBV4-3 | ASSRSGAGGLEKLF
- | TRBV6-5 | ASSYSRGRGEQY
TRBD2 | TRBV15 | ATSRGLAGVGQF
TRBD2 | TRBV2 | ASSISGSGVEQF
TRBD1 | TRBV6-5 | ATRKTGQDSYEQY
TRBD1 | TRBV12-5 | ASGFLRDRESEAF
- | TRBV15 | ATSRDPGGINSPLH
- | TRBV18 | ASSPPNRGNSPLH
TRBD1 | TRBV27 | ASSLGQYGQETQY
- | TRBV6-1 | ASSEGSSGNTIY
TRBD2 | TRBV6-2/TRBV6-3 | ASSTGTSGRKTYEQY
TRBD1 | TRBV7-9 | ASSPGTGDGNTIY
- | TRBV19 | ASSIDLWGPPEELF
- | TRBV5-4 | ASSFSGFGEQY
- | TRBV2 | ASRSLGGSYNEQF
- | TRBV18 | ASSPPGGGVGANVLT
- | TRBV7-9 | ASSLAVTSSGNTIY
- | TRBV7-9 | ASSPRSEAF
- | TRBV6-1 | ASSERWGRGTDTQY
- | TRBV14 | ASSRPPGLAYNEQF
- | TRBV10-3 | AINGNTNQPQH
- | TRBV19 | ASSLRRKGENTEAF
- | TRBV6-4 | ASSERQNTEAF
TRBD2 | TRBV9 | ASSVGSGTADTQY
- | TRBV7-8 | ASSLAGGTASYNEQF
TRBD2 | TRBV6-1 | ASSEWGEAGGFTDTQY